Listed below are T cell receptor beta chains from one sample, sequenced in a study of human T cells and chemical hapten exposure. TCRdb reanalysed the RACE reads using MiXCR and keeps one entry per CDR3 protein. The profile shows around 380,000 distinct CDR3 sequences, 4.5% to 7% of them singletons. Sequenced material: whole blood, taken in connection with sensitization to the hapten diphenylcyclopropenone (DPC). These receptors were obtained from a woman in her late teens or twenties with alopecia areata. Some clones in this sample may be carry-over from other donors' samples. Both conserved end residues are trimmed from each CDR3. Fields, in order: D gene, V gene, J gene, CDR3 protein. A D gene is named only where the DNA matches it firmly.

d_gene: .
v_gene: TRBV14
j_gene: TRBJ2-3
CDR3aa: ASSSTAAYTQY

d_gene: .
v_gene: TRBV2
j_gene: TRBJ2-7
CDR3aa: ASSETRQVEQY

d_gene: TRBD1
v_gene: TRBV6-1
j_gene: TRBJ2-6
CDR3aa: ATARDRGTGANVLT

d_gene: TRBD1
v_gene: TRBV28
j_gene: TRBJ1-5
CDR3aa: ASGQGAGQPQH

d_gene: .
v_gene: TRBV28
j_gene: TRBJ1-5
CDR3aa: ASSVSGNQPQH

d_gene: .
v_gene: TRBV3-1
j_gene: TRBJ1-2
CDR3aa: ASSQVSTYGYT

d_gene: .
v_gene: TRBV12-3/TRBV12-4
j_gene: TRBJ1-2
CDR3aa: ASSFPGTNYGYT

d_gene: .
v_gene: TRBV13
j_gene: TRBJ1-1
CDR3aa: ASSLGRGGITEAF

d_gene: TRBD1
v_gene: TRBV10-3
j_gene: TRBJ2-7
CDR3aa: AISEPGQGPYEQY

d_gene: .
v_gene: TRBV20-1
j_gene: TRBJ2-1
CDR3aa: SAPDPDGAAPPVYNEQF

d_gene: TRBD1
v_gene: TRBV29-1
j_gene: TRBJ1-2
CDR3aa: SVGTGNYGYT

d_gene: .
v_gene: TRBV15
j_gene: TRBJ2-3
CDR3aa: ATSRQGKSTDTQY

d_gene: TRBD1
v_gene: TRBV6-2/TRBV6-3
j_gene: TRBJ1-6
CDR3aa: ASLTTGVENSPLH

d_gene: .
v_gene: TRBV4-2
j_gene: TRBJ1-2
CDR3aa: ASSSGSGALHGYT

d_gene: .
v_gene: TRBV6-2/TRBV6-3
j_gene: TRBJ1-1
CDR3aa: ASSYLNITEAF

d_gene: TRBD1
v_gene: TRBV24-1
j_gene: TRBJ2-6
CDR3aa: ATSDYGGQAGANVLT

d_gene: .
v_gene: TRBV9
j_gene: TRBJ1-5
CDR3aa: ASSARGVYQPQH

d_gene: TRBD1
v_gene: TRBV7-9
j_gene: TRBJ1-1
CDR3aa: ASSSRTGRRTEAF

d_gene: TRBD1
v_gene: TRBV27
j_gene: TRBJ2-5
CDR3aa: ATWGQGTSGEETQY

d_gene: .
v_gene: TRBV11-3
j_gene: TRBJ2-2
CDR3aa: ASRAGSNTGELF

d_gene: .
v_gene: TRBV6-1
j_gene: TRBJ2-7
CDR3aa: ASRTRPVYEQY

d_gene: .
v_gene: TRBV7-9
j_gene: TRBJ2-3
CDR3aa: ASRGVIDTQY

d_gene: .
v_gene: TRBV29-1
j_gene: TRBJ2-2
CDR3aa: SVGFRNTGELF

d_gene: .
v_gene: TRBV6-5
j_gene: TRBJ1-5
CDR3aa: ASRLSRDGQPQH

d_gene: .
v_gene: TRBV2
j_gene: TRBJ2-2
CDR3aa: ASSERTMGPFSGAGELF